This entry lists 15 T cell receptor beta chains sequenced from one sample in a study of beta chain features in type 1 diabetes. Overall study results and limits: There was a moderate but significant shortening of TCRB CDR3s in all four CD4+ subsets of Type 1 diabetes patients.

The antigens for these receptors are not known. The sequenced template was cDNA made from the entire isolated RNA. Profiling relied on immunoSEQ multiplex PCR, and the TCRdb table lists in-frame clones only, not all of them. The data show a few hundred thousand clones, 14% seen once. The sequencing sample was made of naive CD4+ T cells from blood. The source is a man aged 30 to 45 with type 1 diabetes.

This sequence joins TRBV25-1 and TRBJ1-2; 10 positions match TRBD1. Germline lookup yields CDR1 MGHDK and CDR2 SYGVNS. V gave up 1 base and J gave up 8 bases; unmatched junction bases: 7. This CDR3 is 15 amino acids long. CDR3 sequence (DNA): TGTGCCAGCAGTGAATTAGGGACAGGGGAGCGCGGCTACACCTTC. Translation: CASSELGTGERGYTF.

Regarding this clone: It is unclear where the CDR3 begins or ends on the DNA, so no DNA is shown, and the CDR3 is as TCRdb lists it. This chain connects TRBV6-6 to TRBJ1-5. Counting both end residues, the CDR3 totals 14 amino acids. From germline, CDR1 is MNHNY and CDR2 SVGAGI (reference sequence). CDR3 loop: CASSSSGDSQPQHF.

This clone has just a few counts. The gene calls are TRBV7-9 and TRBJ2-7; 10 bases fit TRBD2. V shed 6 bases and J 2 bases; nucleotides not matched to a gene: 7. Germline V lookup: CDR1 SEHNR, CDR2 FQNEAQ (reference sequence). The CDR3 is 15 residues long. The CDR3: CASSLLAGVTYEQYF. The CDR3 region has the DNA TGTGCCAGCAGTCTGCTAGCGGGAGTTACCTACGAGCAGTACTTC. The variable domain in full, with the rest retrieved from reference TRBV7-9 and TRBJ2-7, is DTGVSQNPRHKITKRGQNVTFRCDPISEHNRLYWYRQTLGQGPEFLTYFQNEAQLEKSRLLSDRFSAERPKGSFSTLEIQRTEQGDSAMYLCASSLLAGVTYEQYFGPGTRLTVT.

The chain uses TRBV28 and TRBJ1-2; D might be TRBD1 (5 bases). Trimming took off 2 bases at V and 3 bases at J, with 7 bases between the two ends. The CDR3 is made up of 13 amino acids. Germline V lookup: CDR1 MDHEN, CDR2 SYDVKM. CDR3 DNA: TGTGCCAGCAGTTTACTGACAGACTATGGCTACACCTTC. It yields the protein CASSLLTDYGYTF.

This clone appeared a few times. The chain is built from TRBV28 and TRBJ2-7; no firm D call. V lost 5 bases, J lost 4 bases, and 15 bases lay in between. This CDR3 is 14 amino acids long. The germline V gene encodes CDR1 MDHEN and CDR2 SYDVKM. CDR3 DNA sequence: TGTGCCAGCAGTGAATACAGTGCACGGTACGAGCAGTACTTC. Translation: CASSEYSARYEQYF. Looking up the rest from reference TRBV28 and TRBJ2-7 gives the full variable domain: DVKVTQSSRYLVKRTGEKVFLECVQDMDHENMFWYRQDPGLGLRLIYFSYDVKMKEKGDIPEGYSVSREKKERFSLILESASTNQTSMYLCASSEYSARYEQYFGPGTRLTVT.

This clone showed up just a few times. The chain couples TRBV25-1 to TRBJ2-3, with 7 bases lining up with TRBD2. Germline trimming cut 8 bases from V and 2 bases from J; bases unmatched to any gene: 4. CDR1 and CDR2 (germline): MGHDK, SYGVNS. The CDR3 spans 13 residues. CDR3 in amino acids: CASHWDYTDTQYF. CDR3 sequence (DNA): TGTGCCAGCCACTGGGACTACACAGATACGCAGTATTTT.

The V gene is TRBV5-4, the J gene TRBJ2-3, with 12 bases that match TRBD2. With 4 bases clipped from V and 5 bases from J, the junction kept 8 bases outside the gene matches. This CDR3 is 16 amino acids long. The V gene's germline CDR1 is SGHNT and CDR2 YYREEE (reference sequence). For the CDR3, the DNA is TGTGCCAGCAGCCCTAGACTAGCGGGAGTTGGAGATACGCAGTATTTT. The encoded protein is CASSPRLAGVGDTQYF.

The rearrangement uses TRBV4-2 and TRBJ2-1; 8 bases align to TRBD2. This CDR3 spans 15 amino acids. From germline, CDR1 is LGHNA and CDR2 YNFKEQ. V was pared by 1 base and J by 8 bases, with 7 bases of the junction left unmatched. Here the CDR3 reads CASSQGAGGDYEQFF. The CDR3 DNA reads TGTGCCAGCAGCCAAGGGGCGGGAGGAGATTATGAGCAGTTCTTC.

In DNA, the CDR3 is TGTGCCAGCAGCCCCATGGGGCCCCGGCGCGGAAACACCATATATTTT. Its translation is CASSPMGPRRGNTIYF. The genes are TRBV5-6 and TRBJ1-3, with D tentatively TRBD1 (5 bases). Trimming shortened V by 4 bases and J by 4 bases, and 18 bases separated the two germline ends. CDR3 length: 16 residues. Germline CDR1 reads SGHDT; CDR2 reads YYEEEE.

This clone was detected only a few times. The chain recombines TRBV7-9 with TRBJ2-1; 7 nucleotides match TRBD1. The CDR3 contains 17 residues. Germline trimming cut 4 bases from V and 4 bases from J; bases unmatched to any gene: 13. Germline V gene data show CDR1 as SEHNR and CDR2 as FQNEAQ (reference sequence). The CDR3: CASSSTPPGQIYNEQFF. The CDR3 DNA follows: TGTGCCAGCAGCTCAACCCCCCCGGGACAGATATACAATGAGCAGTTCTTC.

CDR3 nucleotide sequence: TGTGCCAGCAGTTACGACAGCTCCTACGAGCAGTACTTC. As protein: CASSYDSSYEQYF. The genes are TRBV6-5 and TRBJ2-7; weak D call: TRBD1 (5 bases). The germline gives CDR1 MNHEY, CDR2 SVGAGI. The CDR3 extends over 13 amino acids. V lost 2 bases, J lost 0 bases, and 5 bases lay in between.

The chain has TRBV28 and TRBJ2-7; TRBD1 matches 8 bases. The germline gives CDR1 MDHEN, CDR2 SYDVKM. There are 12 residues in the CDR3. V trimming: 6 bases; J trimming: 6 bases; junction bases outside the gene matches: 4. The CDR3 DNA reads as TGTGCCAGCAGGGACAGGGTTATCGAGCAGTACTTC. The encoded protein is CASRDRVIEQYF.

The chain is built from TRBV28 and TRBJ2-1; 9 bases match TRBD2. Trimming at V came to 7 bases and at J to 3 bases, leaving 13 bases not matched to a gene. Germline V CDR1 and CDR2: MDHEN, SYDVKM. This CDR3 comprises 17 residues. The CDR3 sequence is CASTIGSGRVNYNEQFF. The CDR3 nucleotides read TGTGCCAGCACCATAGGTAGCGGGAGAGTAAACTACAATGAGCAGTTCTTC.

The J gene is TRBJ2-2, the V gene TRBV5-1, with 7 nucleotides matching TRBD2. Germline V gene sequence: CDR1 SGHRS, CDR2 YFSETQ. With 4 bases clipped from V and 5 bases from J, the junction kept 5 bases outside the gene matches. There are 14 residues in the CDR3. The CDR3 DNA reads TGCGCCAGCAGCCCGGGAGGTGGTACCGGGGAGCTGTTTTTT. This gives the protein CASSPGGGTGELFF.

The J gene is TRBJ2-5, the V gene TRBV2; TRBD2 agrees at 8 bases. CDR1 is SNHLY and CDR2 is FYNNEI in the germline V gene. CDR3 size: 14 residues. V shed 3 bases, J shed 5 bases, and the junction held 5 bases outside the gene matches. CDR3 in amino acids: CASSDIVAGETQYF. In DNA form, the CDR3 reads TGTGCCAGCAGTGATATTGTAGCGGGGGAGACCCAGTACTTC.